This TCR beta chain was sequenced in a study of regulatory T cells in long-lasting Graves disease. Library construction for TCR beta used iRepertoire HTBI primers and Arm-PCR of CDR3 regions. TCRdb independently ran MiXCR on the multiplex PCR reads; one entry per CDR3 protein. The repertoire has about 420,000 distinct CDR3 sequences, around 20% of them found once; the top ten carry roughly a quarter. Ten or more counts support this clonotype. The CDR3 length is 13 residues. Between the trimmed V and J ends, which lost 5 bases and 8 bases, there was a span of 15 bases. Germline V gene lookup returns CDR1 SGHAT and CDR2 FQNNGV. Time point here: persistent/refractory GD, antithyroid drugs over 5 years with positive TRAb. After RNA was extracted from PBMCs, the TCR library was made from it.

This sample comprised peripheral blood mononuclear cells (PBMCs), obtained when the disease was refractory, from a patient treated with antithyroid drugs. The receptor's source is a female donor with Graves disease. J is TRBJ1-1 and V is TRBV11-2; D gene ambiguous. The DNA of the CDR3 is TGTGCCAGCAGCCCCGGCCCTAACCAGGAAGCTTTCTTT. The encoded protein is CASSPGPNQEAFF.